One sample yielded the 20 T cell receptor beta chains listed below, sequenced in a study of T cell changes during pregnancy in multiple sclerosis. The table came from immunoSEQ multiplex PCR; TCRdb's copy has only in-frame clones and leaves some out. The sample contains 50,000 to 55,000 clones, around 90% of which appear only once. The sequences come from CD4+ T cells from peripheral blood mononuclear cells, collected in the third trimester of pregnancy. The receptors originated from a female donor with multiple sclerosis, enrolled in a pregnancy study.

The rearrangement links TRBV6-5 to TRBJ2-2; TRBD1 agrees at 7 bases. The CDR3 covers 15 residues. Trimming at V came to 7 bases and at J to 1 base, leaving 6 bases not matched to a gene. Germline V gene sequence: CDR1 MNHEY, CDR2 SVGAGI. This CDR3 is CASTWDRQNTGELFF. The CDR3 DNA is TGTGCCAGCACATGGGACAGACAGAACACCGGGGAGCTGTTTTTT.

This chain joins TRBV6-1 and TRBJ2-2; D might be TRBD2 (5 bases). V gave up 2 bases and J gave up 6 bases, with 16 bases separating them. In germline, CDR1 is MNHNS, CDR2 SASEGT. The CDR3 contains 16 residues. CDR3 loop: CASSEYRNGVPGELFF. The CDR3 DNA reads as TGTGCCAGCAGTGAATACCGGAACGGGGTTCCCGGGGAGCTGTTTTTT.

CDR3 residues: CSVDGSGGKETQYF. For the CDR3, the DNA is TGCAGCGTTGACGGTAGCGGGGGAAAAGAGACCCAGTACTTC. V is TRBV29-1 and J is TRBJ2-5; TRBD2 matches at 9 bases. With V trimmed by 3 bases and J by 3 bases, 5 bases remained unmatched. The CDR3 is 14 amino acids. Germline CDR1 is SQVTM and CDR2 is ANQGSEA.

The chain couples TRBV28 to TRBJ1-2; 9 bases agree with TRBD1. Germline V lookup: CDR1 MDHEN, CDR2 SYDVKM. Unmatched junction bases numbered 13, after V lost 1 base and J lost 1 base. This CDR3 region has 19 residues. The CDR3 protein is CASSLLMGRGTGINYGYTF. Written as DNA, the CDR3 is TGTGCCAGCAGTTTATTAATGGGTCGAGGGACAGGGATTAACTATGGCTACACCTTC.

V is TRBV27 and J is TRBJ1-2, with 10 bases identical to TRBD1. Trimming at V came to 7 bases and at J to 7 bases, leaving 9 bases not matched to a gene. CDR1 and CDR2 (germline): MNHEY, SMNVEV (reference sequence). CDR3 length: 14 residues. The CDR3 spells CASNRRQGASGYTF. CDR3 coding DNA: TGTGCCAGCAATCGGCGACAGGGGGCGAGTGGCTACACCTTC.

J is TRBJ2-1 and V is TRBV27; D not certain. With 2 bases removed from V and 5 bases from J, the gap between germline ends came to 22 bases. The CDR3 contains 18 residues. Germline values: CDR1 MNHEY, CDR2 SMNVEV (reference sequence). The CDR3 nucleotides read TGTGCCAGCAGTTTAACCCGACCTACCAGACTCCCTCACAATGAGCAGTTCTTC. Translated, it gives CASSLTRPTRLPHNEQFF.

The rearrangement joins TRBV10-3 to TRBJ1-2, with TRBD1 matching over 8 bases. The germline V gene has CDR1 ENHRY and CDR2 SYGVKD. The CDR3 has 14 residues. V shed 0 bases, J shed 6 bases, and the junction held 3 bases outside the gene matches. The CDR3 loop is CAISESGQGDGYTF. The DNA of the CDR3 is TGTGCCATCAGTGAGTCCGGACAGGGAGATGGCTACACCTTC.

The chain carries TRBV19 and TRBJ2-1, with 12 bases aligning to TRBD2. Germline CDR1 is LNHDA and CDR2 is SQIVND (reference sequence). This CDR3 is 19 amino acids long. Losses at the gene ends were 7 bases for V and 6 bases for J; bases not matched to a gene: 19. The CDR3 here is CASITNRGTPSGGANEQFF. The DNA of the CDR3 is TGTGCCAGTATAACAAACAGGGGAACCCCTAGCGGGGGGGCCAATGAGCAGTTCTTC.

This chain joins TRBV27 and TRBJ1-1; D perhaps matches TRBD1 (5 bases). The CDR3 is made up of 13 amino acids. CDR1 and CDR2 from the germline V gene are MNHEY and SMNVEV (reference sequence). Trimming took 2 bases from V and 4 from J, leaving 8 bases between them. CDR3 nucleotide sequence: TGTGCCAGCAGTTTAGGCACAGGCACTGAAGCTTTCTTT. Translation gives CASSLGTGTEAFF.

The genes are TRBV19 and TRBJ1-2; the D gene is possibly TRBD1 (6 bases). V was cut by 3 bases and J by 2 bases, with 7 bases left in between. This CDR3 has 13 amino acids. Germline-derived CDR1 and CDR2 are LNHDA and SQIVND (reference sequence). Here the CDR3 DNA reads TGTGCCAGTAGTATCGACAGGAACTATGGCTACACCTTC. Translating gives CASSIDRNYGYTF.

The CDR3 loop is CASWNGGAGDTQYF. CDR3 in DNA: TGTGCCAGCTGGAACGGGGGGGCCGGAGATACGCAGTATTTT. V and J are TRBV6-5 and TRBJ2-3, with 8 bases aligning to TRBD2. The trim removed 8 bases at V and 5 bases at J, leaving 9 bases unmatched. The germline V gene has CDR1 MNHEY and CDR2 SVGAGI. The length of the CDR3 is 14 residues.

V gene TRBV27 combines with J gene TRBJ1-1, with 9 nucleotides matching TRBD1. The V segment lost 6 bases and the J segment 2 bases; nucleotides outside the gene matches: 7. Germline V CDR1 and CDR2: MNHEY, SMNVEV (reference sequence). The CDR3 sequence is 15 residues long. CDR3 nucleotides: TGTGCCAGCAGGTACCCGGGACAGGGAAACACTGAAGCTTTCTTT. Translation gives CASRYPGQGNTEAFF.

This rearrangement joins TRBV5-5 to TRBJ2-7, with D possibly being TRBD1 (7 bases). CDR1 is SGHKS, CDR2 YYEKEE, per germline (reference sequence). The V end was cut by 0 bases, the J end by 0 bases, with 10 bases between. The CDR3 spans 15 residues. CDR3 region: CASSLGQGGSYEQYF. The CDR3 nucleotides are TGTGCCAGCAGCTTGGGGCAGGGGGGCTCCTACGAGCAGTACTTC.

This chain joins TRBV27 and TRBJ1-3, with D possibly matching TRBD1 (6 bases). Germline V gene data show CDR1 as MNHEY and CDR2 as SMNVEV (reference sequence). This CDR3 region has 14 residues. Trimming pared 4 bases from V and 7 bases from J, leaving 14 bases between. CDR3 DNA: TGTGCCAGCAGTTCACAGGGAATTGGGAACACCATATATTTT. It encodes CASSSQGIGNTIYF.

The V call is TRBV18, the J call TRBJ1-4; 10 positions match TRBD1. Germline lookup yields CDR1 KGHSH and CDR2 LQKENI. V dropped 6 bases and J dropped 6; count of bases not matched to a gene: 7. The CDR3 runs to 15 residues. This chain's CDR3 is CASSPGTGEYEKLFF. Written as DNA, the CDR3 is TGTGCCAGCTCTCCCGGGACAGGGGAGTATGAAAAACTGTTTTTT.

This clone was detected only a few times. This chain joins TRBV2 and TRBJ1-5; a possible D gene is TRBD1 (6 bases). CDR1 and CDR2 from the germline V gene are SNHLY and FYNNEI. The V end was cut by 3 bases, the J end by 3 bases, with 15 bases between. The CDR3 runs to 16 residues. The chain's CDR3 is CASSDGGTGPNQPQHF. The DNA for the CDR3 is TGTGCCAGCAGTGATGGGGGCACAGGGCCCAATCAGCCCCAGCATTTT.

The genes are TRBV6-5 and TRBJ1-2; 7 bases agree with TRBD1. This CDR3 has 15 amino acids. Germline loops: CDR1 MNHEY, CDR2 SVGAGI. The ends lost 4 bases at V and 0 bases at J; junction bases unmatched: 5. Here the CDR3 reads CASSSPGQTNYGYTF. CDR3 in DNA: TGTGCCAGCAGTTCCCCGGGACAGACTAACTATGGCTACACCTTC.

The chain has TRBV5-1 and TRBJ1-1; weak D call: TRBD1 (6 bases). Between the trimmed V and J ends, which lost 0 bases and 1 base, there was a span of 13 bases. The CDR3 loop spans 16 amino acids. Germline V CDR1 and CDR2: SGHRS, YFSETQ. Here the CDR3 DNA reads TGCGCCAGCAGCTTGGCCCGGGACACCAAGAACACTGAAGCTTTCTTT. Protein: CASSLARDTKNTEAFF.

The V call is TRBV30, the J call TRBJ2-7; 9 nucleotides match TRBD1. With V trimmed by 7 bases and J by 3 bases, 13 bases remained unmatched. The CDR3 sequence is 15 residues long. The germline CDR1 and CDR2 sequences are GTSNPN and SVGIG (reference sequence). The CDR3 DNA follows: TGTGCCTCGACGGGACAGGGCTTTCGGTTCTACGAGCAGTACTTC. Its translation is CASTGQGFRFYEQYF.

The V and J genes are TRBV6-1 and TRBJ1-2; D is possibly TRBD1 (5 bases). Trimming removed 6 bases at V and 3 bases at J, with 11 bases between. Germline assignment: CDR1 MNHNS and CDR2 SASEGT. The CDR3 consists of 13 residues. CDR3: CASSRQLDYGYTF. In DNA form, the CDR3 reads TGTGCCAGCAGCCGACAGCTGGACTATGGCTACACCTTC.